This passage covers 11 T cell receptor beta chains from one sample sequenced in a study of T cell responses to AZD1222 COVID-19 vaccine. The assay was immunoSEQ multiplex PCR, and TCRdb's table has in-frame clones only and misses some. The table includes 88,000 or so clones, 85% to 90% detected once. Here the sequenced sample was peripheral blood, taken 28 days after the second AZD1222 dose. Receptors originate from an adult who received the AZD1222 COVID-19 vaccine.

Only one count was recorded for this clone. The rearrangement links TRBV20-1 to TRBJ2-7; D gene ambiguous. Between the trimmed V and J ends, which lost 5 bases and 7 bases, there was a span of 9 bases. Germline-derived CDR1 and CDR2 are DFQATT and SNEGSKA (reference sequence). The CDR3 consists of 10 residues. The CDR3 reads CSAGSREQYF. CDR3 sequence (DNA): TGCAGTGCTGGCTCGCGGGAGCAGTACTTC.

J is TRBJ2-7 and V is TRBV2, with D possibly being TRBD2 (5 bases). This CDR3 comprises 12 residues. V lost 2 bases, J lost 3 bases, and 5 bases lay in between. Germline-derived CDR1 and CDR2 are SNHLY and FYNNEI. The CDR3: CASSERGYEQYF. In DNA form, the CDR3 reads TGTGCCAGCAGTGAACGGGGCTACGAGCAGTACTTC. Drawing the rest from reference TRBV2 and TRBJ2-7, the complete variable domain is EPEVTQTPSHQVTQMGQEVILRCVPISNHLYFYWYRQILGQKVEFLVSFYNNEISEKSEIFDDQFSVERPDGSNFTLKIRSTKLEDSAMYFCASSERGYEQYFGPGTRLTVT.

The chain combines TRBV6-5 with TRBJ2-7, with D perhaps TRBD2 (5 bases). The CDR3 has 14 amino acids. Germline loops: CDR1 MNHEY, CDR2 SVGAGI. Trimming pared 6 bases from V and 3 bases from J, leaving 15 bases between. The CDR3 nucleotides read TGTGCCAGCAGCGTTGGACTGATAAACTACGAGCAGTACTTC. Its protein product is CASSVGLINYEQYF.

The genes are TRBV2 and TRBJ2-1; weak D call: TRBD1 (6 bases). V was pared by 4 bases and J by 4 bases, with 14 bases between. Looked up from germline, CDR1 is SNHLY and CDR2 is FYNNEI. This CDR3 is built from 15 residues. CDR3 loop: CASSADRSLYNEQFF. CDR3 DNA sequence: TGTGCCAGCAGTGCAGACAGGAGCTTGTACAATGAGCAGTTCTTC.

The chain employs TRBV6-5 and TRBJ2-7, with D tentatively TRBD1 (6 bases). The CDR3 has 15 residues. Germline values: CDR1 MNHEY, CDR2 SVGAGI. Deletions cut 7 bases from V and 4 bases from J, with 20 bases between. In DNA form, the CDR3 reads TGTGCCAGCACCAACCGGGACACCTTAGAGTACGAGCAGTACTTC. Translated, it gives CASTNRDTLEYEQYF.

CDR3 bases: TGTGCCAGCAGCTTAGAGGGGCAGGTGTTTCCTGGAAACACCATATATTTT. This sequence encodes CASSLEGQVFPGNTIYF. V and J are TRBV11-2 and TRBJ1-3, with TRBD1 as a possible D gene (5 bases). The germline gives CDR1 SGHAT, CDR2 FQNNGV. The CDR3 runs 17 residues. V shed 0 bases and J shed 2 bases, with 14 bases lying between them.

The chain links TRBV7-2 to TRBJ1-5; D unresolved. CDR3 size: 14 residues. CDR1 and CDR2 from the germline V gene are SGHTA and FQGNSA. The V and J ends lost 4 bases and 0 bases respectively, with 7 bases between them. In nucleotides, the CDR3 is TGTGCCAGCAGCTCTCGGGATAGCAATCAGCCCCAGCATTTT. Its translation: CASSSRDSNQPQHF.

This chain connects TRBV5-1 to TRBJ1-2; perhaps TRBD1 as D (6 bases). From germline, CDR1 is SGHRS and CDR2 YFSETQ. This CDR3 is 15 amino acids long. The V end was cut by 0 bases, the J end by 4 bases, with 13 bases between. CDR3 DNA: TGCGCCAGCAGCTTGGAAGGGGGGCGCGGCTATGGCTACACCTTC. Protein product: CASSLEGGRGYGYTF.

This clone has a handful of counts. The chain recombines TRBV5-1 with TRBJ1-6, with D maybe TRBD1 (6 bases). V was trimmed by 3 bases and J by 7 bases, leaving 17 bases between them. This CDR3 is 16 amino acids long. Germline V gives CDR1 SGHRS, CDR2 YFSETQ. The CDR3 region has the DNA TGCGCCAGCAGCTCTGCCGGGACACTTCAAAATTCACCCCTCCACTTT. It specifies CASSSAGTLQNSPLHF.

The rearrangement links TRBV25-1 to TRBJ2-5; 12 nucleotides agree with TRBD1. Germline V gene sequence: CDR1 MGHDK, CDR2 SYGVNS. The CDR3 sequence is 18 residues long. The ends lost 6 bases at V and 5 bases at J; junction bases unmatched: 16. CDR3 nucleotide sequence: TGTGCCAGCAGCCAAGATTTCCGCGGGGACAGGGGGCAGGAGACCCAGTACTTC. Its protein is CASSQDFRGDRGQETQYF.

This chain joins TRBV7-8 and TRBJ2-1; TRBD1 or TRBD2 may be the D gene (5 bases each). This CDR3 is 14 amino acids long. The ends were cut back, 3 bases at V and 8 bases at J, with 14 bases in the middle. Germline-derived CDR1 and CDR2 are SGHVS and FQNEAQ. This chain's CDR3 is CASSFVSGADEQFF. CDR3 nucleotide sequence: TGTGCCAGCAGCTTCGTCTCCGGGGCCGATGAGCAGTTCTTC.